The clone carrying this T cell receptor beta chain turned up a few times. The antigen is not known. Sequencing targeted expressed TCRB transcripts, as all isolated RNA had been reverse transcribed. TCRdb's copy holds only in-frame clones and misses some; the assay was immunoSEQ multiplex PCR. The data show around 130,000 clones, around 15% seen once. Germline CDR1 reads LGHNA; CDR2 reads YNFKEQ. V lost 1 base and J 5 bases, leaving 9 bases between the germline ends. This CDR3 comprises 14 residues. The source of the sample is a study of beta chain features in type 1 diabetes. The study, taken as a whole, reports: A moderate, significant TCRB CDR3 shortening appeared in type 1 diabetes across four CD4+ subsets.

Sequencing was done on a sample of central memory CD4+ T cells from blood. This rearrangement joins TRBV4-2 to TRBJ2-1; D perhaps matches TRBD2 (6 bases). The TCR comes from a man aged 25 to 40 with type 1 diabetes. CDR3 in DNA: TGTGCCAGCAGCCAAGTTTTAGCGGACAATGAGCAGTTCTTC. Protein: CASSQVLADNEQFF.